This record concerns one T cell receptor (beta chain) sequence. Its antigen is not known. There are 14 residues in the CDR3. Trimming cost V 3 bases and J 2 bases; bases outside gene matches: 6. CDR1 and CDR2 (germline): GTSNPN, SVGIG (reference sequence). TCRdb fed the RACE reads into MiXCR, producing one record per CDR3 protein. The sample holds tens of thousands of distinct CDR3 sequences, over 9% seen once. This sample was taken from a study of human T cells and chemical hapten exposure. About the study: Patch tests put 0.01% DPC on the upper back, read at 6 days.

Study results and caveats: The formation of large CDR3 similarity clusters by expanded TCRs significantly exceeded that of controls.

As to time point: patch test 2, 6 weeks after DPC sensitization. Treatment indicated: therapeutic diphenylcyclopropenone sensitization with weekly scalp DPC. Total RNA was isolated from unfractionated whole blood. The chain employs TRBV30 and TRBJ1-2; TRBD1 matches 7 bases. Material: whole blood, obtained in connection with sensitization to the hapten diphenylcyclopropenone (DPC). This sequence originates from a woman between 45 and 65 years old with alopecia areata. Some clones in this sample may be carry-over from other donors' samples. The CDR3 sequence is CAWRRTGWNYGYTF. The CDR3 region has the DNA TGTGCCTGGAGAAGGACAGGTTGGAACTATGGCTACACCTTC.